The T cell receptor (beta chain) described here comes from a study of CD8+CD57+ T cells in acquired aplastic anemia. Patients picked for sequencing had shown CD8+CD57+ cell expansion detected by flow cytometry. A severe acquired aplastic anemia diagnosis applied to all patients. At blood sampling, none of the patients had yet received therapy. Genomic DNA was employed as the template in profiling TCR beta VDJ and CDR3. TCRdb reanalysed the reads using MiXCR and keeps one entry per CDR3 protein. This sample yields approximately 300,000 distinct CDR3 sequences, of which about 50% are seen a single time; approximately 1.3% belongs to the top ten. Specimen: sorted CD4+, CD8+, or CD8+CD57+ T cells (not recorded which) from PBMCs. The receptor comes from a human donor with aplastic anemia.

The CDR3 nucleotides are TGTGCCATCAGGGGACAGGGAACTTACTCTGGAAACACCATATATTTT. Its protein product is CAIRGQGTYSGNTIYF. This chain connects TRBV10-3 to TRBJ1-3; 9 bases map to TRBD1. Germline V CDR1 and CDR2: ENHRY, SYGVKD. CDR3 length: 16 residues. Trimming removed 6 bases from V and 0 bases from J; junction bases left unmatched: 6.